This is a list of T cell receptor beta chains from one sample in a study of T cell repertoires in cytomegalovirus infection. TCRdb analysed the reads with MiXCR anew, one entry per CDR3 protein. The sample has under 850,000 distinct CDR3 sequences, 30% to 35% seen once. These receptors have no known antigen. The sequencing here drew on cultured PBMCs, taken from culture after CMV antigen stimulation. The receptors shown here come from a human donor in good health (CMV status not recorded). Some clones in this sample may be carry-over from other donors' samples. Both conserved end residues are part of each CDR3. The order of the fields is D gene, clone size, J gene, V gene, CDR3 protein, CDR3 DNA. D genes are given only for firm matches. Rows give clone size only sometimes, using once, few, many, or a class for an expanded clone.

D: .
size: many
J: TRBJ1-3
V: TRBV7-2
CDR3: CASSQYSGNTIYF
DNA: TGTGCCAGCAGCCAGTACTCTGGAAACACCATATATTTT

D: .
size: .
J: TRBJ1-4
V: TRBV5-4
CDR3: CASSLGEVLGEKLFF
DNA: TGTGCCAGCAGCTTAGGCGAGGTTTTGGGTGAAAAACTGTTTTTT

D: .
size: few
J: TRBJ2-1
V: TRBV7-9
CDR3: CASSSRAQDRQFF
DNA: TGTGCCAGCAGCTCGCGGGCCCAGGACAGGCAGTTCTTC

D: .
size: .
J: TRBJ2-7
V: TRBV19
CDR3: CASSSLGKTYEQYF
DNA: TGTGCCAGTAGTAGCTTGGGTAAGACCTACGAGCAGTACTTC

D: .
size: once
J: TRBJ2-7
V: TRBV6-6
CDR3: CASSYLRRFTPYEQYF
DNA: TGTGCCAGCAGTTACCTACGTCGGTTCACCCCCTACGAGCAGTACTTC

D: TRBD1
size: .
J: TRBJ1-5
V: TRBV2
CDR3: CASRGQGKQPQHF
DNA: TGTGCCAGCAGGGGACAGGGAAAGCAGCCCCAGCATTTT

D: .
size: .
J: TRBJ2-1
V: TRBV7-6
CDR3: CAIALSLEQFF
DNA: TGTGCCATCGCCCTCTCTCTGGAGCAGTTCTTC

D: .
size: .
J: TRBJ1-2
V: TRBV5-1
CDR3: CASSPLGPGDGYTF
DNA: TGCGCCAGCAGCCCCCTGGGCCCTGGGGATGGCTACACCTTC

D: TRBD1
size: .
J: TRBJ2-5
V: TRBV12-3/TRBV12-4
CDR3: CASSGDSNQETQYF
DNA: TGTGCCAGCAGTGGGGACAGTAATCAAGAGACCCAGTACTTC

D: TRBD1
size: .
J: TRBJ2-1
V: TRBV6-1
CDR3: CASTENPTGGWDNEQFF
DNA: TGTGCCAGCACCGAAAATCCGACAGGGGGGTGGGATAATGAGCAGTTCTTC

D: .
size: .
J: TRBJ2-7
V: TRBV5-6
CDR3: CASSLVPLSHEQYF
DNA: TGTGCCAGCAGCTTGGTACCTCTCTCCCACGAGCAGTACTTC

D: .
size: .
J: TRBJ1-1
V: TRBV28
CDR3: CASTQGLRVPAFF
DNA: TGTGCCAGCACCCAGGGGTTAAGGGTACCAGCTTTCTTT

D: .
size: .
J: TRBJ1-2
V: TRBV6-1
CDR3: CASSEWIGGNYGYTF
DNA: TGTGCCAGCAGTGAATGGATTGGCGGTAACTATGGCTACACCTTC

D: TRBD2
size: .
J: TRBJ2-1
V: TRBV7-9
CDR3: CASTPRTSRLEGEQFF
DNA: TGTGCCAGCACACCGCGGACTAGCCGACTTGAGGGGGAGCAGTTCTTC

D: TRBD2
size: .
J: TRBJ2-1
V: TRBV10-3
CDR3: CAISASGGPNNEQFF
DNA: TGTGCCATCAGCGCAAGCGGGGGCCCGAACAATGAGCAGTTCTTC

D: TRBD2
size: few
J: TRBJ2-3
V: TRBV11-2
CDR3: CASSLGAGGSLRTDTQYF
DNA: TGTGCCAGCAGCTTAGGAGCGGGAGGCTCCCTCCGCACAGATACGCAGTATTTT

D: TRBD1
size: .
J: TRBJ1-1
V: TRBV7-6
CDR3: CASSFEGTDEAFF
DNA: TGTGCCAGCAGCTTCGAAGGGACAGACGAAGCTTTCTTT